This TCR beta chain was profiled in a study of regulatory T cells in long-lasting Graves disease. Study in general: Graves' disease counted as persistent after over 5 years of antithyroid drugs with positive TSH receptor antibodies. Study conclusions and caveats: It was peripheral blood alone, not thyroid tissue, that was studied. Sample size was small, which may have lowered accuracy. Persistent patients shared more public clonotypes (around 2,500) than new patients (about 960).

A remark on this clonotype: Antigen: not known.

Time point described: persistent/refractory GD, antithyroid drugs over 5 years with positive TRAb. Extracted RNA from PBMCs served as the source of the TCR library. The germline V gene encodes CDR1 SGHTA and CDR2 FQGTGA. The CDR3 is 15 amino acids. V was clipped by 5 bases and J by 3 bases, with 13 bases between them. Library construction for TCR beta used iRepertoire HTBI primers and Arm-PCR of CDR3 regions. One entry per CDR3 protein, called by TCRdb with MiXCR from the multiplex PCR reads. In the table there are 650,000 to 850,000 distinct CDR3 sequences, approximately 31% of which are singletons. The sample in question was peripheral blood mononuclear cells (PBMCs), obtained when the disease was refractory, from a patient treated with antithyroid drugs. The source of this sequence is a female donor with Graves disease. V usage is TRBV7-3 and J usage is TRBJ2-2; TRBD1 might be the D (6 bases). For the CDR3, the DNA is TGTGCCAGCAGCGCCACCAGGGGTTACACCGGGGAGCTGTTTTTT. Protein: CASSATRGYTGELFF. Using reference TRBV7-3 and TRBJ2-2 for the parts outside the CDR3, the full variable domain is GAGVSQTPSNKVTEKGKYVELRCDPISGHTALYWYRQSLGQGPEFLIYFQGTGAADDSGLPNDRFFAVRPEGSVSTLKIQRTERGDSAVYLCASSATRGYTGELFFGEGSRLTVL.